The present entry profiles one TCR beta chain with its context. In this sample, this clonotype turned up many times. There is no known antigen for this receptor. No base-level quality is on record; no much larger clone is a single base apart. This entry belongs to a study of regulatory T cells in long-lasting Graves disease (dated by TCRdb to the early 2020s). Concerning the study at large: Patients with newly diagnosed Graves' disease had been on antithyroid drugs for under 3 months. A total of some 35 samples underwent TCR sequencing, from about 13 patients with persistent Graves' disease and approximately 20 patients with newly diagnosed Graves' disease. The study took place in China and was registered as a clinical trial. Patients with persistent Graves' disease were compared with patients with newly diagnosed Graves' disease using TCR sequencing and RNA sequencing of peripheral blood. Beyond this particular receptor, the publication reports: As a limitation, the authors acknowledged that the small sample size may reduce accuracy. TRBV28, TRBJ1-2 and TRBJ2-5 were preferentially used in persistent disease, while TRBV20-1 and TRBJ2-1 were favored in newly diagnosed disease. Persistent patients shared more public clonotypes among themselves (more than 2,500) than newly diagnosed patients did (over 900). Only peripheral blood was studied, because thyroid tissue, the primary lesion, was inaccessible. Sequencing and analysis were limited to the TCR beta chain. Persistent Graves' disease patients showed lower TCR Shannon entropy and fewer highly expanded clones than newly diagnosed patients, suggesting clonal expansion.

From the cysteine through the phenylalanine, the CDR3 covers 15 amino acids. Here the CDR3 DNA is all that survives: 45 bases in frame from base 1. Germline trimming: 5 bases from V, 5 bases from J; junction bases outside gene matches: 10. CDR1 and CDR2, per the germline V gene, are SGHVS and FQNEAQ. The method was multiplex PCR. TCRdb records Illumina HiSeq 4000 as the sequencer. iRepertoire HTBI primers and Arm-PCR amplification of CDR3 regions were used to construct TCR beta libraries. PCR products were gel purified before sequencing. Per the original workflow: A total of around 59 TRBV and some 15 TRBJ segments were identified across samples and were used for gene usage analysis of CDR3 amino acid clonotypes. COPE and FqMerger were used to merge the filtered high-quality paired reads into contigs. BLAST was used to align contigs to the IMGT TRBV, TRBD and TRBJ reference genes, and CDR3 was defined following IMGT. Any clonotype with a frequency above 0.1% was counted as a highly expanded clone. Shannon entropy was used to measure repertoire diversity, and the Gini coefficient was used to measure V-J evenness. Public clonotypes were defined as clonotypes shared by more than one individual. TCRdb handled the public reads itself, with Q25 trimming in fastp and clone calling in MiXCR, and kept productive beta chains. Every CDR3 protein is listed once, alongside the most common genes and DNA of its rows. These V and J calls originate from TCRdb's pipeline instead of the authors' own analysis. The sample records around 500,000 distinct CDR3 sequences, approximately 13% of which are singletons. About 9.1% of the sample lies in the top ten.

Explained via the paper, the time point label denotes: newly diagnosed GD, antithyroid drugs for less than 3 months. For both TCR sequencing and RNA sequencing, RNA was extracted from PBMCs in TRIzol. The diagnosis of Graves' disease was made according to American Thyroid Association guidelines. Patients were recruited from an endocrinology department in Xi'an, China. From each patient, approximately 9.9 milliliters of peripheral blood was collected into an EDTA anticoagulant tube. Ficoll Paque Plus density gradient separation was used to isolate PBMCs, and no additional T cell sorting was done. An Agilent 2100 Bioanalyzer and agarose gel were used to assess RNA quality, and a NanoDrop 2000 was used to measure RNA concentration. This sample was also put to use in a study of T cells in Graves' hyperthyroidism and ophthalmopathy. As the second study states: Stable Graves' hyperthyroidism was defined as no progression to ophthalmopathy during 18 months of follow-up. The hyperthyroidism patients were between 18 and 65 years old and newly diagnosed, with a disease duration of less than 2 months. The study excluded patients with uncontrolled infections, other autoimmune diseases, pregnancy or lactation. Clinical symptoms, serum thyroxine and TRAb, thyroid ultrasound, and orbital computed tomography formed the basis for the diagnoses. A first-round RT-PCR of the TCR CDR3 used the HTBI primer set with the Qiagen OneStep RT-PCR kit. Blood samples also contained most of the expanded thyroid clonotypes (frequency above 0.001), which suggests that blood repertoires may reflect thyroid immune responses. A 13 V-J signature model separated ophthalmopathy from stable hyperthyroidism, with just over 85% sensitivity and roughly 84% specificity in cross-validation and 80%/75% in testing. In validation, progression to ophthalmopathy was predicted by the model with about 70% sensitivity and roughly 76% specificity, a median of about 6.4 months before onset. A discovery cohort of approximately 100 patients, 43 with Graves' ophthalmopathy and 55 to 65 with stable Graves' hyperthyroidism, was used to find distinguishing TCR V-J signatures. Prospective prediction of ophthalmopathy was tested in an independent validation cohort of approximately 18 hyperthyroidism patients and 17 patients who later progressed to ophthalmopathy. The roughly 90 discovery patients were divided at random into training and test sets in a 7:3 ratio. Thyroid tissue and blood T-cell repertoires from about six Graves' hyperthyroidism patients were also compared in the study. Following sampling, methimazole starting at 30 mg daily was given to hyperthyroidism patients, and high-dose intravenous methylprednisolone was given to ophthalmopathy patients. Libraries were constructed in a second round of multiplex PCR, after which size selection and purification were carried out. Paired-end sequencing of the libraries was performed with 100 bp reads on an Illumina HiSeq2000. SOAPnuke was used to process the raw data, with reads discarded if the reads contained adapters or uncalled bases, had a mean Phred below 15, or lacked an exact constant-primer or identifier match. High-quality paired reads were merged using COPE v1.2.5, and each unique nucleotide sequence was defined as a clonotype. MiTCR v1.1 was used to align the clonotypes against IMGT TRBV, TRBD and TRBJ reference segments. Analysis was restricted to V-J combinations with a frequency above 0.0001, which covered over 98% of repertoires. The TCS score was defined as F50 (clonal expansion) divided by E x V (chaos), with BLOSUM62-based TCRdist calculated between CDR3 peptides within each V-J. Welch's t-statistics and random forest reduced several hundred V-J features to 13, which were used in a naive Bayes classifier (R e1071). Sample size was not statistically predetermined, and blinding of investigators to group allocation was not performed. TCR Vbeta CDR3 sequencing of 130 to 150 peripheral blood samples (over 40 ophthalmopathy, 75 or so hyperthyroidism and roughly 17 progressor patients) is reported in the paper.

The sample was peripheral blood mononuclear cells (PBMCs), taken at new diagnosis, from a patient treated with antithyroid drugs. This sequence was found in a man younger than 45 with Graves disease. Donor details come from another sample of the same person, matched by shared clones. The chain joins TRBV7-8 to TRBJ1-1, with 8 bases aligning to TRBD1. Here is the DNA: TGTGCCAGCAGCCGAGGGACAGGAGTGGGGACTGAAGCTTTCTTT. It translates as CASSRGTGVGTEAFF.